This T cell receptor beta chain was profiled in a study of beta chain features in type 1 diabetes. The CDR3 is 11 amino acids. V was clipped by 5 bases and J by 13 bases, with 12 bases between them. Germline V gene data show CDR1 as SGHAT and CDR2 as FQNNGV. Every donor had blood drawn once into heparin, around 100 mL on average. TCRB transcripts that were expressed got sequenced, as all of the isolated RNA had been reverse transcribed. Some clones are missing from TCRdb's copy, which holds only in-frame ones; the method was immunoSEQ multiplex PCR. This sample has about 700,000 clones; around 15% occur once, and the top ten carry less than 0.025%. Whole-study findings and limits: A moderate, significant TCRB CDR3 shortening appeared in type 1 diabetes across four CD4+ subsets. Fewer insertions but more deletions were seen at VDJ junctions in type 1 diabetes patients. In comparison with healthy donors, patients had naive, central memory and Treg TCRB repertoires that appeared more similar.

This clone has a handful of counts. Antigen unknown. The source material was naive CD4+ T cells from blood. The chain couples TRBV11-2 to TRBJ2-4; TRBD1 is a possible D gene (5 bases). The sequence came from a young man with type 1 diabetes. The CDR3 spells CASSQTAPQYF. CDR3 bases: TGTGCCAGCAGCCAGACAGCCCCGCAGTACTTC.